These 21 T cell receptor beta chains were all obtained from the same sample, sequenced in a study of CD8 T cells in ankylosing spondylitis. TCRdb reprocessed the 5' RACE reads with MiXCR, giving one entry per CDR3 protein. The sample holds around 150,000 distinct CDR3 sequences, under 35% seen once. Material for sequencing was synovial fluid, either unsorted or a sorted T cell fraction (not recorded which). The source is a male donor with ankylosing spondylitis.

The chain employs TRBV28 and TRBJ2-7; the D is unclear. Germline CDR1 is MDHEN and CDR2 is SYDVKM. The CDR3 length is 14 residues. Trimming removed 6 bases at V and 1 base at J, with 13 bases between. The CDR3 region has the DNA TGTGCCAGCAGCCCCATCAGCGTGTCCTACGAGCAGTACTTC. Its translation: CASSPISVSYEQYF.

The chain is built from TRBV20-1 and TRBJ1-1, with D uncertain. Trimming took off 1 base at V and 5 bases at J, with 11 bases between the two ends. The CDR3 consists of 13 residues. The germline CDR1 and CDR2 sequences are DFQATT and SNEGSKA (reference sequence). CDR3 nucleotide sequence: TGCAGTGCTAGAGCGGGTGGAAATACTGAAGCTTTCTTT. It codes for CSARAGGNTEAFF.

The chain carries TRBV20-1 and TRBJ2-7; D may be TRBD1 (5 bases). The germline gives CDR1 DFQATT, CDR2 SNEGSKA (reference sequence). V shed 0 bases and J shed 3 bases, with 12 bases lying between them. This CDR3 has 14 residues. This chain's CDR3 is CSARDPKTGYEQYF. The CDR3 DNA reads TGCAGTGCTAGAGATCCCAAAACAGGCTACGAGCAGTACTTC.

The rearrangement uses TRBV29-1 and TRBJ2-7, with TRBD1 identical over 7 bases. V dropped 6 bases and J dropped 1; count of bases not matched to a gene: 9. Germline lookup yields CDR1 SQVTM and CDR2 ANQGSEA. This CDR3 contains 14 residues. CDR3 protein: CSVRIQGSSYEQYF. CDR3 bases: TGCAGCGTAAGAATACAGGGGTCATCCTACGAGCAGTACTTC.

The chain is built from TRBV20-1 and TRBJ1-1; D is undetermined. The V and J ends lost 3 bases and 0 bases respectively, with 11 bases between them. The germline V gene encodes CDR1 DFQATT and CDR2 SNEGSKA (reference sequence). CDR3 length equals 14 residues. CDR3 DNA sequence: TGCAGTGCTAGGGGTTACGCTGTGAACACTGAAGCTTTCTTT. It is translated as CSARGYAVNTEAFF.

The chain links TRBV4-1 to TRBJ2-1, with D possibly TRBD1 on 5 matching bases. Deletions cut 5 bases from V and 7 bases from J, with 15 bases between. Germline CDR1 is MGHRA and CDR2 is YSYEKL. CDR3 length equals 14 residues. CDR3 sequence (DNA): TGCGCCAGCAGCTACCCCGCCAGGGCAAATGAGCAGTTCTTC. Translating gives CASSYPARANEQFF.

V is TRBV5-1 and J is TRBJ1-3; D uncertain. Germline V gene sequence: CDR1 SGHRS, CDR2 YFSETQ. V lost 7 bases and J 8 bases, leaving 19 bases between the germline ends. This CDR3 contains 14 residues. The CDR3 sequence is CASASASFEDTIYF. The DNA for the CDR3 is TGCGCCAGCGCCAGTGCATCTTTCGAAGACACCATATATTTT.

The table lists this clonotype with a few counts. The CDR3 is CASSLLGNTGELFF. The CDR3, as DNA: TGTGCCAGCAGCTTACTGGGGAACACCGGGGAGCTGTTTTTT. This chain joins TRBV7-2 and TRBJ2-2, with no clear D. Per the germline V gene, CDR1 is SGHTA and CDR2 is FQGNSA. This CDR3 is built from 14 residues. V was cut by 2 bases and J by 1 base, with 5 bases left in between.

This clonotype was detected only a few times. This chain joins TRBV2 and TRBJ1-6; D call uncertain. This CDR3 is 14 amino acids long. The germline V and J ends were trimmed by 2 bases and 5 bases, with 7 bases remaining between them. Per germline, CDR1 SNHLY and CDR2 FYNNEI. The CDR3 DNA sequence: TGTGCCAGCAGTGAATGGCAGAATAATTCACCCCTCCACTTT. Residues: CASSEWQNNSPLHF.

CDR3 in DNA: TGTGCCATCAGTGAGTCTTCCCATGAGCAGTTCTTC. Translating gives CAISESSHEQFF. This chain joins TRBV10-3 and TRBJ2-1; D unclear. This CDR3 contains 12 residues. Trimming cost V 0 bases and J 8 bases, with 5 bases left between them. Per the germline V gene, CDR1 is ENHRY and CDR2 is SYGVKD.

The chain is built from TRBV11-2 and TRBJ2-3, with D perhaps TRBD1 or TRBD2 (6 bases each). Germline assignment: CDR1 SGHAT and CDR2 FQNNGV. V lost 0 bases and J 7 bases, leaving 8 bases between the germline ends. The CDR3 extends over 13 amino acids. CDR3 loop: CASSLEGGHTQYF. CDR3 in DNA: TGTGCCAGCAGCTTAGAGGGGGGCCATACGCAGTATTTT.

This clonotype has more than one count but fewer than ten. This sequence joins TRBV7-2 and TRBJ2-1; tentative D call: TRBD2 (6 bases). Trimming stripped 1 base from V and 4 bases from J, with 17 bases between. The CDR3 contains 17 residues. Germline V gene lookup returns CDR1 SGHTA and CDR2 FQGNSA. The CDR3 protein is CASSLGKGRGEYNEQFF. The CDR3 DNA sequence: TGTGCCAGCAGCTTAGGGAAAGGGCGGGGAGAGTACAATGAGCAGTTCTTC.

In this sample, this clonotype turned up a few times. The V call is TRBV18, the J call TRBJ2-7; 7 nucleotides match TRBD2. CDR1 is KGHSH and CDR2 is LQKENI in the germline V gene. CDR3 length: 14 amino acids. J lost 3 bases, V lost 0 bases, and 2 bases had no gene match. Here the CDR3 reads CASSPPSGHYEQYF. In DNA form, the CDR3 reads TGTGCCAGCTCACCACCTAGCGGGCACTACGAGCAGTACTTC.

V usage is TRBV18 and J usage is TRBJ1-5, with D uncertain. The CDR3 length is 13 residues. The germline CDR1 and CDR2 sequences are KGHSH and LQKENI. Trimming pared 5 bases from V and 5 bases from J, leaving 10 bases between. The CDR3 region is CASSVDGDQPQHF. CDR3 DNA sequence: TGTGCCAGCTCAGTTGACGGTGATCAGCCCCAGCATTTT.

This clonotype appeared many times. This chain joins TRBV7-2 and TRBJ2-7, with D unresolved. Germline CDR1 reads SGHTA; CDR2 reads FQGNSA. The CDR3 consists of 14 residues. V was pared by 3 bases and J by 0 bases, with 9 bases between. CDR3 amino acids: CASSLGGVSYEQYF. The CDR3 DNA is TGTGCCAGCAGCTTGGGTGGGGTCTCCTACGAGCAGTACTTC.

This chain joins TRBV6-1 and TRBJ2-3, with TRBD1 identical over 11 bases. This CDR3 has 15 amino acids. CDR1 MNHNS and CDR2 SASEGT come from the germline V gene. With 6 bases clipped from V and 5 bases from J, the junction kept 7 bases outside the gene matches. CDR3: CASRAGTGGRDTQYF. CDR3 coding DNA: TGTGCCAGCAGGGCCGGGACAGGGGGAAGAGATACGCAGTATTTT.

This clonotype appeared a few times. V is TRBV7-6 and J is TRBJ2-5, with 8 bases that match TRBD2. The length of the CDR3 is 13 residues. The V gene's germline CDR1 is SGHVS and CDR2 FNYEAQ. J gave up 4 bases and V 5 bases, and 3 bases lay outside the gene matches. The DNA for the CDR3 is TGTGCCAGCAGCCGAGGGACTAGAGAGACCCAGTACTTC. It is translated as CASSRGTRETQYF. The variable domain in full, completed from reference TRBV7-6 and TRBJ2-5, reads GAGVSQSPRYKVTKRGQDVALRCDPISGHVSLYWYRQALGQGPEFLTYFNYEAQQDKSGLPNDRFSAERPEGSISTLTIQRTEQRDSAMYRCASSRGTRETQYFGPGTRLLVL.

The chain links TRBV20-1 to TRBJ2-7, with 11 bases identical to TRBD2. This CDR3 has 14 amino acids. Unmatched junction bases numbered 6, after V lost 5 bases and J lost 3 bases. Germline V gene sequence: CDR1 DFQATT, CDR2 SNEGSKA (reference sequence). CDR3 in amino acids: CSAADLAGGYEQYF. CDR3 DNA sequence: TGCAGTGCTGCCGATCTAGCGGGGGGCTACGAGCAGTACTTC.

CDR3 in DNA: TGTGCCAGCAGTTTATTGGGGGGGGGACAGGGGGCATCTCAGCCCCAGCATTTT. Its translation: CASSLLGGGQGASQPQHF. The chain recombines TRBV28 with TRBJ1-5; 12 positions agree with TRBD1. Trimming took 1 base from V and 6 from J; bases not matched to a gene: 10. Per germline, CDR1 MDHEN and CDR2 SYDVKM. The CDR3 consists of 18 residues.

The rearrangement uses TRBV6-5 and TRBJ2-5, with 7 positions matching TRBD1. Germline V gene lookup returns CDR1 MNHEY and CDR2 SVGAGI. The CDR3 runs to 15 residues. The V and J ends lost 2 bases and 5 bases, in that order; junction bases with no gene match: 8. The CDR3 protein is CASSYGTARVETQYF. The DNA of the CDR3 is TGTGCCAGCAGTTACGGGACAGCCAGGGTTGAGACCCAGTACTTC.

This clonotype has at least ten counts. CDR3 sequence reads: CSARGLAGFDNEQFF. CDR3 nucleotides: TGCAGTGCTAGAGGACTAGCGGGATTTGATAATGAGCAGTTCTTC. The V and J genes are TRBV20-1 and TRBJ2-1, with 11 bases aligning to TRBD2. The CDR3 is made up of 15 amino acids. The J segment lost 7 bases and the V segment lost 1 base, leaving 6 bases of the junction unmatched. CDR1 and CDR2 from the germline V gene are DFQATT and SNEGSKA (reference sequence).